These T cell receptor beta chains were read from a single sample in a study of regulatory T cells in long-lasting Graves disease. Using its own MiXCR run on the multiplex PCR reads, TCRdb lists one record per CDR3 protein. In the table there are about 470,000 distinct CDR3 sequences, around a fifth of which are singletons. The sequenced sample was peripheral blood mononuclear cells (PBMCs), obtained when the disease was refractory, from a patient treated with antithyroid drugs. All receptors derive from a female donor with Graves disease. CDR3s include the opening cysteine and the closing phenylalanine or tryptophan. Fields, in order: V gene, clone size, J gene, D gene, CDR3 protein. The D gene is left open where the match is weak. Clone size is not always given. Where it is, it says once, few, many or a class for expanded clones.

>TRBV20-1|many|TRBJ2-7|NA
CSARVAREQYF
>TRBV18|few|TRBJ1-2|NA
CASSPPPAQTNYGYTF
>TRBV6-1|many|TRBJ1-6|TRBD1
CASSEAYRGSSPLHF
>TRBV24-1|once|TRBJ1-5|NA
CATSDRGYQPQHF
>TRBV2|many|TRBJ1-1|NA
CASSETQQTTFF
>TRBV10-3|NA|TRBJ1-6|NA
CAISEEQGNSPLHF
>TRBV28|NA|TRBJ2-2|TRBD2
CASSSGGLAGVAGELFF
>TRBV27|many|TRBJ2-7|NA
CAISGGGEQYF
>TRBV11-2|NA|TRBJ2-7|NA
CASSIRLSSYEQYF
>TRBV27|many|TRBJ1-1|NA
CASSPVDRPQTEAFF
>TRBV29-1|NA|TRBJ1-1|TRBD1
CSVERQGANTEAFF
>TRBV3-1|many|TRBJ2-5|NA
CASSQVVGAEETQYF
>TRBV19|NA|TRBJ2-3|TRBD1
CASSLTGGGADTQYF
>TRBV12-3/TRBV12-4|many|TRBJ2-7|TRBD1
CASSLEEGAEQYF
>TRBV12-3/TRBV12-4|NA|TRBJ2-6|NA
CASSFTTGANVLTF
>TRBV24-1|few|TRBJ2-7|NA
CATSDPGPTAEQYF
>TRBV15|many|TRBJ2-7|TRBD2
CATSREALAGVGYEQYF
>TRBV3-1|many|TRBJ1-4|TRBD1
CASSQQGVNEKLFF
>TRBV19|NA|TRBJ1-1|TRBD1
CASTAGGRTEAFF
>TRBV28|once|TRBJ1-5|NA
CASSEQGPSNQPQHF
>TRBV13|NA|TRBJ1-1|NA
CASSPAERNTEAFF
>TRBV2|many|TRBJ1-2|NA
CASSEIEGFYGYTF
>TRBV2|many|TRBJ1-2|NA
CASSEAYGYTF
>TRBV7-9|few|TRBJ1-1|NA
CASSPDEGRKNTEAFF
>TRBV19|NA|TRBJ2-2|NA
CASSPWTATGELFF
>TRBV6-9|many|TRBJ1-3|NA
CASSFGSPSSGNTIYF
>TRBV9|NA|TRBJ2-3|NA
CASSVSFTTDTQYF
>TRBV5-5|few|TRBJ2-7|TRBD1
CASSVTGDEQYF
>TRBV5-1|few|TRBJ1-2|TRBD1
CASSLLGQGTINYGYTF
>TRBV6-1|many|TRBJ1-5|NA
CASSPSGGRQPQHF
>TRBV7-6|NA|TRBJ2-3|NA
CASSPTESDTQYF
>TRBV7-2|many|TRBJ2-7|NA
CASSLREIDYEQYF
>TRBV11-2|few|TRBJ2-2|TRBD2
CARGGGGDLLNTGELFF
>TRBV24-1|many|TRBJ1-6|NA
CATRGPTRDSPLHF
>TRBV7-3|few|TRBJ2-7|NA
CASSLKGIIHEQYF
>TRBV2|many|TRBJ1-5|NA
CASSEGRGGPQHF
>TRBV6-1|few|TRBJ1-3|NA
CAHAEGGTGNTIYF
>TRBV7-9|NA|TRBJ1-6|NA
CASSSEGNSPLHF
>TRBV6-5|many|TRBJ2-5|NA
CASSYGAGPGETQYF
>TRBV9|NA|TRBJ1-2|NA
CASSVETSSNYGYTF